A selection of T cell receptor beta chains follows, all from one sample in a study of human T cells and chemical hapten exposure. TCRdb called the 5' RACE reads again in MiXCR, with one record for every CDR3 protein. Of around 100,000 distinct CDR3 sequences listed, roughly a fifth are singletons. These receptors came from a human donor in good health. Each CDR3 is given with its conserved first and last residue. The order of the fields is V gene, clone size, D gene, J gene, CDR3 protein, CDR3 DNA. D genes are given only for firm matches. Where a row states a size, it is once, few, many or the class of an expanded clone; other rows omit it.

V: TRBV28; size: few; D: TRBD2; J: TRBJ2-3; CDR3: CASSFSLADPSGDTQYF; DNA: TGTGCCAGCAGTTTCTCACTAGCGGACCCTTCCGGAGATACGCAGTATTTT
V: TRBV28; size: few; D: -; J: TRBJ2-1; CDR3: CASRQSSYNEQFF; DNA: TGTGCCAGCCGACAGAGCTCCTACAATGAGCAGTTCTTC
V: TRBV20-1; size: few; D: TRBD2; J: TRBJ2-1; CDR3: CSALTSGRYGEQFF; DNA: TGCAGTGCACTGACTAGCGGGAGGTACGGTGAGCAGTTCTTC
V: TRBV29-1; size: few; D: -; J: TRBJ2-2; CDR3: CSVGTPQGGSTGELFF; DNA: TGCAGCGTCGGGACTCCCCAAGGGGGTTCGACCGGGGAGCTGTTTTTT
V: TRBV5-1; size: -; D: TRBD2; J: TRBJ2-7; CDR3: CASRGEGRGEQYF; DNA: TGCGCCAGCCGAGGGGAGGGCCGGGGCGAGCAGTACTTC
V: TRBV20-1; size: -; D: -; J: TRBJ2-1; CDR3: CSAREGYPYNEQFF; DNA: TGCAGTGCTAGAGAGGGCTACCCCTACAATGAGCAGTTCTTC
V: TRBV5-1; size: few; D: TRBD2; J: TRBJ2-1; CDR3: CASSPMLADNEQFF; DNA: TGCGCCAGCAGCCCGATGCTAGCGGACAATGAGCAGTTCTTC
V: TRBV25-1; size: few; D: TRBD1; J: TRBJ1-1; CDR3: CASSGPDRGMNTEAFF; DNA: TGTGCCAGCAGTGGTCCGGACAGGGGTATGAACACTGAAGCTTTCTTT
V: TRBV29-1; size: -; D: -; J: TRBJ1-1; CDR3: CSAPSLTEAFF; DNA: TGCAGCGCCCCCTCTCTCACTGAAGCTTTCTTT
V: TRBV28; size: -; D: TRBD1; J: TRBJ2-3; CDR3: CASSPTGDLAHTQYF; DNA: TGTGCCAGCAGCCCGACAGGGGATTTGGCCCATACGCAGTATTTT